The 29 T cell receptor beta chains reported below all come from one sample, sequenced in a study of CD8 T cells in Susac syndrome. RNA amounts of 0.5 to 1 ug underwent reverse transcription with random hexamers. TCRdb processed the immunoSEQ multiplex PCR reads anew with MiXCR; each CDR3 protein has one entry. The sample holds around 200,000 distinct CDR3 sequences, about 95% seen once. The sample taken for sequencing was CD4+ T cells from PBMCs. The receptors stem from a human donor with Susac syndrome.

The chain carries TRBV2 and TRBJ2-1; 9 bases line up with TRBD1. This CDR3 contains 14 residues. Trimming removed 6 bases from V and 10 bases from J; junction bases left unmatched: 10. Germline CDR1 reads SNHLY; CDR2 reads FYNNEI. The CDR3 region has the DNA TGTGCCAGCAGACCGGGACAGGGCGTACGGGAGCAGTTCTTC. Amino acids: CASRPGQGVREQFF. Combining the CDR3 with reference TRBV2 and TRBJ2-1 gives the whole variable domain EPEVTQTPSHQVTQMGQEVILRCVPISNHLYFYWYRQILGQKVEFLVSFYNNEISEKSEIFDDQFSVERPDGSNFTLKIRSTKLEDSAMYFCASRPGQGVREQFFGPGTRLTVL.

The chain links TRBV5-1 to TRBJ2-1, with 9 bases lining up with TRBD2. This CDR3 region has 16 residues. The V gene's germline CDR1 is SGHRS and CDR2 YFSETQ. Losses at the gene ends were 6 bases for V and 1 base for J; bases not matched to a gene: 8. DNA of the CDR3: TGCGCCAGCACCATGGGGCTAGCGGGATCCTACAATGAGCAGTTCTTC. This sequence encodes CASTMGLAGSYNEQFF.

The chain combines TRBV7-2 with TRBJ2-7; 10 nucleotides match TRBD2. After removal of 3 bases from V and 0 bases from J, the junction contained 8 bases not matched to a gene. The CDR3 is made up of 17 amino acids. Germline assignment: CDR1 SGHTA and CDR2 FQGNSA. This chain's CDR3 is CASSFRLAGQSSYEQYF. CDR3 in DNA: TGTGCCAGCAGCTTCCGACTAGCGGGCCAAAGCTCCTACGAGCAGTACTTC.

J is TRBJ2-1 and V is TRBV4-3; D remains ambiguous. The ends were cut back, 0 bases at V and 1 base at J, with 7 bases in the middle. From germline, CDR1 is LGHNA and CDR2 YSLEER. This CDR3 region has 15 residues. CDR3 protein: CASSQEHVSYNEQFF. DNA for the CDR3: TGCGCCAGCAGCCAAGAACACGTTTCCTACAATGAGCAGTTCTTC.

This sequence joins TRBV29-1 and TRBJ2-2, with TRBD1 matching over 7 bases. V trimming: 6 bases; J trimming: 6 bases; junction bases outside the gene matches: 4. Germline CDR1 SQVTM, CDR2 ANQGSEA. The CDR3 has 12 residues. CDR3 bases: TGCAGCGTGACAGGGTCGGCCGGGGAGCTGTTTTTT. Translating it yields CSVTGSAGELFF.

V and J are TRBV7-2 and TRBJ2-1; 10 bases align to TRBD2. Germline-derived CDR1 and CDR2 are SGHTA and FQGNSA. The CDR3 loop spans 16 amino acids. Unmatched junction bases numbered 12, after V lost 4 bases and J lost 9 bases. The CDR3, as DNA: TGTGCCAGCAGCTCATCTAGCGGGGGAAGCGGTGTTGAGCAGTTCTTC. Translation gives CASSSSSGGSGVEQFF.

The rearrangement joins TRBV5-1 to TRBJ2-3; 10 bases map to TRBD1. Per germline, CDR1 SGHRS and CDR2 YFSETQ. Trimming at V came to 5 bases and at J to 2 bases, leaving 11 bases not matched to a gene. The CDR3 spans 17 residues. The DNA for the CDR3 is TGCGCCAGCAGGCCAGCCCAAGGGACAGGGGCCACAGATACGCAGTATTTT. It codes for CASRPAQGTGATDTQYF.

This rearrangement joins TRBV20-1 to TRBJ2-7; 13 bases are a match to TRBD2. CDR3 size: 14 residues. CDR1 is DFQATT, CDR2 SNEGSKA, per germline (reference sequence). After removal of 6 bases from V and 5 bases from J, the junction contained 7 bases not matched to a gene. The CDR3 coding sequence is TGCAGTGCCGCCGGGACTAGCGGGGTAAACGAGCAGTACTTC. Translating gives CSAAGTSGVNEQYF.

This clonotype was picked up one time. The chain employs TRBV30 and TRBJ2-3; TRBD2 matches at 10 bases. The CDR3 has 15 amino acids. Germline assignment: CDR1 GTSNPN and CDR2 SVGIG (reference sequence). With 0 bases clipped from V and 2 bases from J, the junction kept 2 bases outside the gene matches. CDR3 DNA: TGTGCCTGGAGTGTAACTAGCGGGGTCACAGATACGCAGTATTTT. Translating gives CAWSVTSGVTDTQYF.

This chain links TRBV6-2 or TRBV6-3 with TRBJ2-5, with D perhaps matching TRBD2 (6 bases). This CDR3 spans 14 amino acids. V dropped 7 bases and J dropped 7 bases, with 19 bases sitting between them. Germline CDR1 reads MNHEY; CDR2 reads SVGEGT. Here the CDR3 DNA reads TGTGCCAGCACCGAATTAGGGACTGCAGGGACCCAGTACTTC. Translating gives CASTELGTAGTQYF.

This chain connects TRBV5-1 to TRBJ2-1, with 7 bases aligning to TRBD2. Germline V gene data show CDR1 as SGHRS and CDR2 as YFSETQ. The V gene end was trimmed by 3 bases and the J gene end by 8 bases; junction bases not matched to a gene: 11. The CDR3 contains 15 residues. Written as DNA, the CDR3 is TGCGCCAGCAGCTACGGGAGCGGGGAATATGATGAGCAGTTCTTC. This translates into CASSYGSGEYDEQFF. The variable domain in full, completed from reference TRBV5-1 and TRBJ2-1, reads KAGVTQTPRYLIKTRGQQVTLSCSPISGHRSVSWYQQTPGQGLQFLFEYFSETQRNKGNFPGRFSGRQFSNSRSEMNVSTLELGDSALYLCASSYGSGEYDEQFFGPGTRLTVL.

The chain carries TRBV28 and TRBJ2-2, with D possibly called TRBD1 or TRBD2 (5 bases each). The CDR3 length is 15 residues. V shed 6 bases and J shed 6 bases, with 17 bases lying between them. The germline V gene has CDR1 MDHEN and CDR2 SYDVKM. CDR3 amino acids: CASSEAWGTPGELFF. CDR3 bases: TGTGCCAGCAGCGAAGCATGGGGGACCCCCGGGGAGCTGTTTTTT. The variable domain in full, with the rest retrieved from reference TRBV28 and TRBJ2-2, is DVKVTQSSRYLVKRTGEKVFLECVQDMDHENMFWYRQDPGLGLRLIYFSYDVKMKEKGDIPEGYSVSREKKERFSLILESASTNQTSMYLCASSEAWGTPGELFFGEGSRLTVL.

The rearrangement links TRBV20-1 to TRBJ1-3; D unclear. Germline values: CDR1 DFQATT, CDR2 SNEGSKA (reference sequence). V was shortened by 6 bases and J by 4 bases, with 10 bases between the two germline ends. The CDR3 covers 12 residues. The CDR3 loop is CSAQTNGNTIYF. Written as DNA, the CDR3 is TGCAGTGCCCAGACAAACGGAAACACCATATATTTT.

The gene calls are TRBV20-1 and TRBJ2-7; 10 nucleotides agree with TRBD2. V was pared by 0 bases and J by 4 bases, with 27 bases of the junction left unmatched. The CDR3 is 22 amino acids. Germline CDR1 reads DFQATT; CDR2 reads SNEGSKA (reference sequence). CDR3 protein: CSARDLVGPQGASSGRLYEQYF. The CDR3 DNA is TGCAGTGCTAGAGATCTCGTTGGCCCGCAGGGGGCTTCTAGCGGGAGATTGTACGAGCAGTACTTC.

The chain uses TRBV6-5 and TRBJ2-3; D is uncertain. This CDR3 spans 13 amino acids. Trimming took off 2 bases at V and 3 bases at J, with 6 bases between the two ends. Germline V gene data show CDR1 as MNHEY and CDR2 as SVGAGI. CDR3: CASSYPPTDTQYF. CDR3 coding DNA: TGTGCCAGCAGTTACCCACCGACAGATACGCAGTATTTT.

This clonotype showed up just once. The V and J genes are TRBV11-2 and TRBJ2-1; D possibly corresponds to TRBD2 (7 bases). The CDR3 has 14 amino acids. Germline V lookup: CDR1 SGHAT, CDR2 FQNNGV. Trimming took 4 bases from V and 6 from J, leaving 13 bases between them. CDR3 nucleotide sequence: TGTGCCAGCAGCTCCTGGGGAGGGGGCAATGAGCAGTTCTTC. This gives the protein CASSSWGGGNEQFF.

The chain employs TRBV18 and TRBJ2-7; 10 nucleotides agree with TRBD1. CDR1 is KGHSH, CDR2 LQKENI, per germline. J gave up 2 bases and V 1 base, and 2 bases lay outside the gene matches. CDR3 size: 15 residues. The CDR3 DNA follows: TGTGCCAGCTCACCACTCGGACAGGGGGCCTACGAGCAGTACTTC. Amino acid sequence: CASSPLGQGAYEQYF.

The genes are TRBV13 and TRBJ1-1, with D tentatively TRBD1 (6 bases). The germline CDR1 and CDR2 sequences are PRHDT and FYEKMQ (reference sequence). V lost 6 bases and J 2 bases, leaving 13 bases between the germline ends. The CDR3 covers 14 residues. The CDR3 DNA is TGTGCCAGCAGGACCCTAGGGGGTAACACTGAAGCTTTCTTT. The encoded protein is CASRTLGGNTEAFF. The full variable domain, its missing parts supplied by reference TRBV13 and TRBJ1-1, is AAGVIQSPRHLIKEKRETATLKCYPIPRHDTVYWYQQGPGQDPQFLISFYEKMQSDKGSIPDRFSAQQFSDYHSELNMSSLELGDSALYFCASRTLGGNTEAFFGQGTRLTVV.

This chain connects TRBV30 to TRBJ2-3; D tentatively reads TRBD1 or TRBD2 (6 bases each). V lost 5 bases and J lost 3, with 15 bases in between. The CDR3 loop spans 14 amino acids. Germline values: CDR1 GTSNPN, CDR2 SVGIG (reference sequence). DNA for the CDR3: TGTGCCTGGTGGAATGGGGGGCTGACAGATACGCAGTATTTT. This sequence encodes CAWWNGGLTDTQYF.

DNA for the CDR3: TGTGCCTGGAGTGTAACGTTGGGTACGCAGTATTTT. It codes for CAWSVTLGTQYF. The V gene is TRBV30, the J gene TRBJ2-3; D gene unclear. This CDR3 is 12 amino acids long. V was shortened by 0 bases and J by 8 bases, with 9 bases between the two germline ends. Germline V lookup: CDR1 GTSNPN, CDR2 SVGIG (reference sequence).

This clonotype was found a few times. The chain employs TRBV4-1 and TRBJ1-4; 9 bases agree with TRBD1. V shed 0 bases, J shed 8 bases, and the junction held 4 bases outside the gene matches. This CDR3 contains 15 residues. CDR1 is MGHRA and CDR2 is YSYEKL in the germline V gene. CDR3 nucleotide sequence: TGCGCCAGCAGCCAAGACGGGACAGGGACAGAAAAACTGTTTTTT. Translating gives CASSQDGTGTEKLFF.

The CDR3 reads CASSAGTNTEAFF. The CDR3 DNA follows: TGTGCCAGCAGTGCTGGTACGAACACTGAAGCTTTCTTT. This chain connects TRBV2 to TRBJ1-1, with unresolved D. V lost 4 bases and J lost 1, with 7 bases in between. From germline, CDR1 is SNHLY and CDR2 FYNNEI. The CDR3 sequence is 13 residues long. Supplemented by reference TRBV2 and TRBJ1-1, the full variable domain reads EPEVTQTPSHQVTQMGQEVILRCVPISNHLYFYWYRQILGQKVEFLVSFYNNEISEKSEIFDDQFSVERPDGSNFTLKIRSTKLEDSAMYFCASSAGTNTEAFFGQGTRLTVV.

This chain uses TRBV7-2 with TRBJ1-2; no definite D call. Trimming cost V 1 base and J 0 bases, with 6 bases left between them. The CDR3 has 14 amino acids. The germline gives CDR1 SGHTA, CDR2 FQGNSA. The CDR3 DNA reads as TGTGCCAGCAGCTTAGGGATAACTAACTATGGCTACACCTTC. Protein sequence: CASSLGITNYGYTF.

This rearrangement joins TRBV7-8 to TRBJ2-2; 8 bases are shared with TRBD2. The CDR3 is 14 residues long. The J segment lost 1 base and the V segment lost 8 bases, leaving 3 bases of the junction unmatched. From germline, CDR1 is SGHVS and CDR2 FQNEAQ. CDR3 nucleotides: TGTGCCAGCTTCCGGGGGGGGAACACCGGGGAGCTGTTTTTT. It encodes CASFRGGNTGELFF.

The chain uses TRBV21-1 and TRBJ2-3. TRBV21-1 is classified as a pseudogene. The CDR3 length is 15 residues. The chain's CDR3 is CASSKEVGKTDTQYF. The CDR3 nucleotides are TGTGCCAGCAGCAAAGAGGTGGGAAAAACAGATACGCAGTATTTT.

The J gene is TRBJ2-5, the V gene TRBV12-5; D tentatively reads TRBD1 or TRBD2 (5 bases each). CDR1 LGHNT and CDR2 FRNRAP come from the germline V gene. V shed 2 bases and J shed 4 bases, with 8 bases lying between them. CDR3 length: 13 amino acids. This CDR3 reads CASGLIGGETQYF. In nucleotides, the CDR3 is TGTGCTAGTGGTTTGATTGGGGGAGAGACCCAGTACTTC.

This chain uses TRBV9 with TRBJ2-1; 7 nucleotides line up with TRBD2. The CDR3 has 15 residues. Looked up from germline, CDR1 is SGDLS and CDR2 is YYNGEE. Germline trimming cut 0 bases from V and 6 bases from J; bases unmatched to any gene: 6. The CDR3 region has the DNA TGTGCCAGCAGCGTAGGGGCGGGAGTCGGCAATGAGCAGTTCTTC. This encodes CASSVGAGVGNEQFF.

The chain uses TRBV7-6 and TRBJ2-1; maybe TRBD1 (5 bases). Per germline, CDR1 SGHVS and CDR2 FNYEAQ. This CDR3 has 16 residues. The V gene lost 5 bases and the J gene lost 3 bases, with 17 bases spanning the gap. The CDR3 DNA is TGTGCCAGCAGCACCCTGCAGGGTCGAGGCTACAATGAGCAGTTCTTC. Protein sequence: CASSTLQGRGYNEQFF.

The chain has TRBV29-1 and TRBJ1-1; no clear D. The V end lost 3 bases, the J end lost 0 bases, and 8 bases lay between the germline ends. The CDR3 has 13 residues. Looked up from germline, CDR1 is SQVTM and CDR2 is ANQGSEA. CDR3 sequence reads: CSVDKVLNTEAFF. CDR3 DNA sequence: TGCAGCGTTGATAAGGTTCTGAACACTGAAGCTTTCTTT.